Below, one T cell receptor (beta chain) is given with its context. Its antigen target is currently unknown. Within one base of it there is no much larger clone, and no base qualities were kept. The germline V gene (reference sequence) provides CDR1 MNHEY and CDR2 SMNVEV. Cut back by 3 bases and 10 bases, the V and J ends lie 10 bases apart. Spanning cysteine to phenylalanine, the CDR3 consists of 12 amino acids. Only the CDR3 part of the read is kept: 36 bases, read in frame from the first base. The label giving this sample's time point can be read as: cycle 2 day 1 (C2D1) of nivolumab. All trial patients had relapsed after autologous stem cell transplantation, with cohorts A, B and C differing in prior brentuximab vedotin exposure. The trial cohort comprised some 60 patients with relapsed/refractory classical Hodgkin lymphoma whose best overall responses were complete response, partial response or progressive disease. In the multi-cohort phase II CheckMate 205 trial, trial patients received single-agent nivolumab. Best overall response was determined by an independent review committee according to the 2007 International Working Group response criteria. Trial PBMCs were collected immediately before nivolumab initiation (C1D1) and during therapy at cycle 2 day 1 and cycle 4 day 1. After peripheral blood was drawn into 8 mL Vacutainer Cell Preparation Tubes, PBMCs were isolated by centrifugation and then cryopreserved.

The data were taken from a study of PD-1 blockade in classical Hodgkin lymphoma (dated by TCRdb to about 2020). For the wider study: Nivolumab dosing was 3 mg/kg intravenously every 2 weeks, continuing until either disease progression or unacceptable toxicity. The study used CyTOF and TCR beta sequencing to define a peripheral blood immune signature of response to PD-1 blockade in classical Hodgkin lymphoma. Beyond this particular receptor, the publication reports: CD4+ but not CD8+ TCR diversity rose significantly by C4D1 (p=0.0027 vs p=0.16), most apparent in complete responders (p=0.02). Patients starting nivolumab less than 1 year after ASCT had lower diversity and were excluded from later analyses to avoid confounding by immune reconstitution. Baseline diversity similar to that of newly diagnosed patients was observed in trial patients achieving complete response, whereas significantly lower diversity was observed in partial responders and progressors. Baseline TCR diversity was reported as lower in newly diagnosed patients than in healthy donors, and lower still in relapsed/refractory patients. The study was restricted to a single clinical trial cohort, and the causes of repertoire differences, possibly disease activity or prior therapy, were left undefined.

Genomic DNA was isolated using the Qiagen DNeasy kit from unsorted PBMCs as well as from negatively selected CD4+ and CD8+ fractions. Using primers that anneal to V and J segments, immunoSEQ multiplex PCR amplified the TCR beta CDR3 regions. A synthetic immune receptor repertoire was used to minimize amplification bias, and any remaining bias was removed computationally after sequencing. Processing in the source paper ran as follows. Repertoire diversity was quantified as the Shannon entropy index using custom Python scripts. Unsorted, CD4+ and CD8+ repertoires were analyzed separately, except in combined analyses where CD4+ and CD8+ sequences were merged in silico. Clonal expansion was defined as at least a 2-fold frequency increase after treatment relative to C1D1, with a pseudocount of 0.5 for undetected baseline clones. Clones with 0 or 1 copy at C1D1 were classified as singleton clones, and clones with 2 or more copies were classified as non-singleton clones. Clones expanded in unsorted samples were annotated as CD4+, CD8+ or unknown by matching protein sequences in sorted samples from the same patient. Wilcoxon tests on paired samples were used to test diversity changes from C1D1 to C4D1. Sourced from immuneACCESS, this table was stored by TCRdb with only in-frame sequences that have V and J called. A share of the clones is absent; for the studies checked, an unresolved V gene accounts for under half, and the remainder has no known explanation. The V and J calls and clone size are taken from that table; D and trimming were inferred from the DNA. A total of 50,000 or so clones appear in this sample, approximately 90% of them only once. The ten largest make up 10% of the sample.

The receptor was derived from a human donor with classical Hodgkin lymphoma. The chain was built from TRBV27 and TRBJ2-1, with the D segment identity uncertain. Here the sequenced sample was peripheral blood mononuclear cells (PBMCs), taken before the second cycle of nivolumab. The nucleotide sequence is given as TGTGCCAGCAGTTTCCTCCTGGGCGAGCAGTTCTTC. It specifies CASSFLLGEQFF.